The 30 T cell receptor beta chains given below trace back to one sample, sequenced in a study of graft-versus-host responses after intestinal transplantation. Measured with immunoSEQ multiplex PCR; TCRdb has only the in-frame clones, and not every one. This sample carries roughly 38,000 clones, around 94% of them seen once, and the ten largest clones take about 0.8%. The starting material was PBMCs, obtained 16 days after intestinal transplant. Source of these receptors: a human patient who received an intestinal transplant, so some T cells may come from the graft donor.

The chain recombines TRBV27 with TRBJ2-7; 9 bases align to TRBD2. The CDR3 is 15 residues long. V was pared by 5 bases and J by 3 bases, with 8 bases of the junction left unmatched. Per the germline V gene, CDR1 is MNHEY and CDR2 is SMNVEV (reference sequence). The CDR3: CASSPLAGSFYEQYF. The CDR3 DNA reads TGTGCCAGCAGTCCCCTAGCGGGAAGCTTCTACGAGCAGTACTTC.

Of note for this clone: Additional DNA sequences in this sample encode the identical CDR3. The rearrangement joins TRBV7-8 to TRBJ2-2; D is unresolved. The CDR3 sequence is 14 residues long. CDR1 and CDR2 (germline): SGHVS, FQNEAQ. V was clipped by 9 bases and J by 5 bases, with 16 bases between them. The CDR3 protein is CASSLPPGTGELFF. In nucleotides, the CDR3 is TGTGCCAGTAGCCTCCCTCCCGGGACCGGGGAGCTGTTTTTT.

This rearrangement joins TRBV9 to TRBJ2-1; D may be TRBD2 (5 bases). CDR3 length: 15 amino acids. Germline V gene lookup returns CDR1 SGDLS and CDR2 YYNGEE. Trimming took 0 bases from V and 6 from J, leaving 13 bases between them. The CDR3 loop reads CASSVEGAAGNEQFF. The CDR3, as DNA: TGTGCCAGCAGCGTAGAAGGAGCGGCGGGCAATGAGCAGTTCTTC.

The gene calls are TRBV4-2 and TRBJ2-2; the D call may be TRBD1 or TRBD2 (5 bases each). The V end was cut by 0 bases, the J end by 5 bases, with 10 bases between. Germline V CDR1 and CDR2: LGHNA, YNFKEQ. This CDR3 contains 15 residues. The CDR3 loop is CASSQEPGPTGELFF. Written as DNA, the CDR3 is TGTGCCAGCAGCCAAGAGCCGGGACCAACCGGGGAGCTGTTTTTT.

J is TRBJ1-2 and V is TRBV2; a weak D match, TRBD1 (5 bases). CDR1 is SNHLY, CDR2 FYNNEI, per germline. The CDR3 consists of 12 residues. V was shortened by 8 bases and J by 8 bases, with 15 bases between the two germline ends. In nucleotides, the CDR3 is TGTGCCAGCCCCCGGGGCCGGGAGGGCTACACCTTC. Protein sequence: CASPRGREGYTF.

The chain recombines TRBV5-8 with TRBJ2-3, with a possible D match to TRBD1 (5 bases). The ends were cut back, 1 base at V and 1 base at J, with 16 bases in the middle. The V gene's germline CDR1 is SGHTS and CDR2 YDEGEE. The CDR3 runs 17 residues. CDR3 region: CASSLRGGQERTDTQYF. Here the CDR3 DNA reads TGTGCCAGCAGCTTGCGTGGTGGACAAGAACGCACAGATACGCAGTATTTT.

The rearrangement uses TRBV28 and TRBJ2-5; D not certain. The J call may be faulty, since TRBJ2-7 better matches the DNA end. The V gene's germline CDR1 is MDHEN and CDR2 SYDVKM. This CDR3 spans 13 amino acids. The DNA of the CDR3 is TGTGCCAGCAGCAAGAAGAGCTCCTACGAGCAGTACTTC. Amino acids: CASSKKSSYEQYF.

V is TRBV21-1 and J is TRBJ2-4. TRBV21-1 is shown as a pseudogene. This CDR3 comprises 17 residues. CDR3 DNA sequence: TGTGCCAGCAGCAAAGAGGAAGAAGAACCAGCCAAAAACATTCAGTACTTC. It yields the protein CASSKEEEEPAKNIQYF.

The chain links TRBV6-1 to TRBJ2-3; TRBD2 aligns across 8 bases. J lost 0 bases, V lost 8 bases, and 4 bases had no gene match. The CDR3 is made up of 14 amino acids. From germline, CDR1 is MNHNS and CDR2 SASEGT. For the CDR3, the DNA is TGTGCCAGCGCCTTAGCGGGAAGCACAGATACGCAGTATTTT. It translates to CASALAGSTDTQYF.

The rearrangement links TRBV4-1 to TRBJ2-7; 7 nucleotides align to TRBD2. Germline CDR1 and CDR2: MGHRA and YSYEKL. This CDR3 region has 14 residues. The J segment lost 3 bases and the V segment lost 3 bases, leaving 5 bases of the junction unmatched. CDR3 DNA: TGCGCCAGCAGCCATGCGGGGGTCCACTACGAGCAGTACTTC. It translates to CASSHAGVHYEQYF.

This clone was counted once. The chain combines TRBV19 with TRBJ2-4; D is undetermined. CDR1 and CDR2 (germline): LNHDA, SQIVND (reference sequence). Trimming stripped 4 bases from V and 0 bases from J, with 13 bases between. The CDR3 is made up of 16 amino acids. This CDR3 is CASSNWVGVAKNIQYF. CDR3 DNA sequence: TGTGCCAGTAGTAATTGGGTTGGGGTAGCCAAAAACATTCAGTACTTC.

The gene calls are TRBV7-8 and TRBJ1-1; 8 bases map to TRBD1. CDR1 is SGHVS and CDR2 is FQNEAQ in the germline V gene. V lost 4 bases to trimming and J lost 5 bases; unmatched junction nucleotides: 9. CDR3 length: 15 amino acids. CDR3 nucleotide sequence: TGTGCCAGCAGCTCCCCCCAGGGGGCTAGGACTGAAGCTTTCTTT. This gives the protein CASSSPQGARTEAFF.

The chain has TRBV21-1 and TRBJ1-3; the table's TRBD1 call for D was not verified on the DNA. TRBV21-1 corresponds to a pseudogene. The CDR3 is made up of 17 amino acids. The CDR3, as DNA: TGTGCCAGCAGCAAATCACTCTCCAGGGTAACTGGAAACACCATATATTTT. Translation: CASSKSLSRVTGNTIYF.

The count of this clone is one. The chain links TRBV28 to TRBJ2-4; the match to TRBD2 covers 10 bases. CDR1 is MDHEN and CDR2 is SYDVKM in the germline V gene. The CDR3 covers 17 residues. The V and J ends lost 5 bases and 0 bases, in that order; junction bases with no gene match: 7. CDR3 sequence (DNA): TGTGCCAGCAGTAAAGGACTAGCGGAACTAGCCAAAAACATTCAGTACTTC. Translated, it gives CASSKGLAELAKNIQYF.

The sample holds one count of this clone. The chain is built from TRBV7-9 and TRBJ2-3; D is undetermined. The CDR3 spans 14 residues. The V gene's germline CDR1 is SEHNR and CDR2 FQNEAQ (reference sequence). V shed 3 bases and J shed 2 bases, with 9 bases lying between them. This chain's CDR3 is CASSFGQHTDTQYF. The CDR3, as DNA: TGTGCCAGCAGCTTTGGGCAACACACAGATACGCAGTATTTT. The variable domain in full, completed from reference TRBV7-9 and TRBJ2-3, reads DTGVSQNPRHKITKRGQNVTFRCDPISEHNRLYWYRQTLGQGPEFLTYFQNEAQLEKSRLLSDRFSAERPKGSFSTLEIQRTEQGDSAMYLCASSFGQHTDTQYFGPGTRLTVL.

J is TRBJ1-3 and V is TRBV10-3, with D unresolved. Deletions cut 4 bases from V and 0 bases from J, with 7 bases between. Germline V gene lookup returns CDR1 ENHRY and CDR2 SYGVKD. This CDR3 has 14 amino acids. The CDR3 region is CAISGASSGNTIYF. The CDR3, as DNA: TGTGCCATCAGTGGAGCGAGCTCTGGAAACACCATATATTTT.

The chain combines TRBV7-9 with TRBJ2-4, with D tentatively TRBD1 (6 bases). The V gene lost 1 base and the J gene lost 9 bases, with 13 bases spanning the gap. Germline assignment: CDR1 SEHNR and CDR2 FQNEAQ (reference sequence). The CDR3 length is 14 residues. The CDR3 bases are TGTGCCAGCAGCTTAGGGGTTGGGGGCGGCATTCAGTACTTC. As protein: CASSLGVGGGIQYF.

The CDR3 sequence: CASSLARGTGELFF. The CDR3 nucleotides read TGTGCCAGCAGCTTAGCTAGGGGCACCGGGGAGCTGTTTTTT. The chain carries TRBV11-3 and TRBJ2-2; tentatively, D is TRBD1 (5 bases). This CDR3 is 14 amino acids long. V was pared by 1 base and J by 4 bases, with 7 bases between. CDR1 is SGHNT and CDR2 is YENEEA in the germline V gene.

The chain is built from TRBV28 and TRBJ2-1; 11 bases fit TRBD2. With V trimmed by 7 bases and J by 3 bases, 2 bases remained unmatched. Germline CDR1 is MDHEN and CDR2 is SYDVKM. This CDR3 spans 14 amino acids. The CDR3 DNA sequence: TGTGCCAGCATGGGACTAGCGGTCTACAATGAGCAGTTCTTC. Amino acid sequence: CASMGLAVYNEQFF.

The chain joins TRBV28 to TRBJ2-1; D unclear. The V gene lost 1 base and the J gene lost 0 bases, with 10 bases spanning the gap. CDR1 is MDHEN, CDR2 SYDVKM, per germline. CDR3 length: 16 residues. The CDR3 region is CASSLFPTTSYNEQFF. The DNA for the CDR3 is TGTGCCAGCAGTTTATTTCCTACAACCTCCTACAATGAGCAGTTCTTC.

The chain links TRBV5-8 to TRBJ2-7; D might be TRBD1 (9 bases). Germline-derived CDR1 and CDR2 are SGHTS and YDEGEE. This CDR3 has 15 amino acids. Trimming shortened V by 5 bases and J by 5 bases, and 20 bases separated the two germline ends. CDR3 sequence: CASRPGGTGSNEQYF. The CDR3 DNA reads as TGTGCCAGCAGACCGGGAGGGACAGGGTCGAACGAGCAGTACTTC.

The V call is TRBV4-3, the J call TRBJ2-5; the D gene is possibly TRBD2 (6 bases). The J call may be incorrect, as the DNA end agrees better with TRBJ2-7. The CDR3 extends over 13 amino acids. Per the germline V gene, CDR1 is LGHNA and CDR2 is YSLEER. This CDR3 reads CASSQEAGYEQYF. CDR3 DNA sequence: TGCGCCAGCAGCCAAGAAGCGGGCTACGAGCAGTACTTC.

The chain links TRBV7-2 to TRBJ1-5; no firm D call. Trimming took off 5 bases at V and 7 bases at J, with 9 bases between the two ends. The CDR3 spans 12 residues. In germline, CDR1 is SGHTA, CDR2 FQGNSA. The CDR3 protein is CASSLPGQPQHF. The DNA of the CDR3 is TGTGCCAGCAGCCTACCGGGGCAGCCCCAGCATTTT.

The genes are TRBV19 and TRBJ2-2, with D uncertain. This CDR3 is built from 12 residues. Per the germline V gene, CDR1 is LNHDA and CDR2 is SQIVND (reference sequence). Trimming stripped 5 bases from V and 7 bases from J, with 8 bases between. CDR3 sequence reads: CASSPPGGELFF. Written as DNA, the CDR3 is TGTGCCAGTAGTCCCCCGGGCGGGGAGCTGTTTTTT.

V and J are TRBV5-1 and TRBJ2-5, with D hard to call. TRBJ2-7 matches the DNA end more closely, so the J call is doubtful. The CDR3 contains 14 residues. CDR1 and CDR2 from the germline V gene are SGHRS and YFSETQ. CDR3 sequence reads: CASSLETPAYEQYF. The CDR3 DNA reads as TGCGCCAGCAGCTTAGAGACTCCAGCCTACGAGCAGTACTTC.

The CDR3 spells CASSYLTYNEQFF. The CDR3, as DNA: TGCGCCAGCAGCTATCTAACCTACAATGAGCAGTTCTTC. The rearrangement links TRBV4-1 to TRBJ2-1; D is unresolved. Germline lookup yields CDR1 MGHRA and CDR2 YSYEKL. CDR3 length equals 13 residues. Trimming cost V 5 bases and J 2 bases, with 7 bases left between them.

The V and J genes are TRBV30 and TRBJ1-1; 7 bases are a match to TRBD1. V lost 5 bases and J lost 4; bases outside the gene matches: 10. The CDR3 is made up of 14 amino acids. Germline CDR1 GTSNPN, CDR2 SVGIG (reference sequence). The CDR3 nucleotides are TGTGCCTGGGAGATCTCGGGACAGTTCACTGAAGCTTTCTTT. Its translation: CAWEISGQFTEAFF.

This chain connects TRBV5-8 to TRBJ2-3; 14 nucleotides match TRBD2. This CDR3 region has 17 residues. V trimming: 0 bases; J trimming: 4 bases; junction bases outside the gene matches: 4. Per the germline V gene, CDR1 is SGHTS and CDR2 is YDEGEE. CDR3 nucleotides: TGTGCCAGCAGCTTGGCCGGGACTAGCGGGAGAGCAGATACGCAGTATTTT. Residues: CASSLAGTSGRADTQYF.

The chain has TRBV6-5 and TRBJ1-1, with D tentatively TRBD1 (6 bases). Germline-derived CDR1 and CDR2 are MNHEY and SVGAGI. V was pared by 0 bases and J by 8 bases, with 16 bases between. The CDR3 length is 15 residues. The CDR3 DNA follows: TGTGCCAGCAGTTACTCGAGTAGGGACACGGAGGAAGCTTTCTTT. It codes for CASSYSSRDTEEAFF.

V and J are TRBV9 and TRBJ2-7; D is undetermined. Trimming took 3 bases from V and 5 from J, leaving 6 bases between them. The germline CDR1 and CDR2 sequences are SGDLS and YYNGEE. The CDR3 is 11 residues long. The CDR3 nucleotides are TGTGCCAGCAGCGAGGGCGACGAGCAGTACTTC. This sequence encodes CASSEGDEQYF.